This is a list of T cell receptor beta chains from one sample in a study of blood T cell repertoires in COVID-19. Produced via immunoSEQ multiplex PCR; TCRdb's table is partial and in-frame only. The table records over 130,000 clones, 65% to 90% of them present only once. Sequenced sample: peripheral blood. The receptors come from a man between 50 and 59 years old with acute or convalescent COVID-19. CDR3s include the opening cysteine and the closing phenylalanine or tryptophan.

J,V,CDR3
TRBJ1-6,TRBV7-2,CASSPLARGYRSYNSPLHF
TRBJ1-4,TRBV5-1,CASSPGQGNEKLFF
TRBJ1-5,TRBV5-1,CASSAAGNQPQHF
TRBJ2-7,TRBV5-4,CASSLVQGSYEQYF
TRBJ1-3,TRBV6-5,CASRRQGFGNTIYF
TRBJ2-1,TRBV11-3,CASSTWDRGMGEQFF
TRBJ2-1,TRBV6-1,CASREAPPGLAGRNEQFF
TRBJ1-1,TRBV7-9,CASSLSYDQGNTEAFF
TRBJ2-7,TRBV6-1,CASSEAPGVSYEQYF
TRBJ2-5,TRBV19,CASSSGEGRGRETQYF
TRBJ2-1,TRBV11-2,CASSLARAKNNEQFF
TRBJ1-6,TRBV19,CASSGRRGSYNSPLHF
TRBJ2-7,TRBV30,CAWSKGFSSYEQYF
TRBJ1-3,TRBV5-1,CASTLEGGTKGNTIYF
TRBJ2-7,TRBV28,CASGRGGSQYEQYF
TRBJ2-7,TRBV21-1,CASDGPSGSAYEQYF
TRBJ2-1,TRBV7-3,CASSPQGLSWASYNEQFF
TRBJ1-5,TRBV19,CASSIKGQYSNQPQHF
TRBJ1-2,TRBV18,CASSPSGGELSNYGYTF
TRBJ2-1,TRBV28,CASSLGSGDSYNEQFF
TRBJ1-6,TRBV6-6,CASSRDRANSPLHF
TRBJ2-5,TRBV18,CASSRTSGGETQYF
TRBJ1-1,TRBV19,CASSMSRSGTDLNTEAFF
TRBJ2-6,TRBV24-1,CATEEAGANVLTF
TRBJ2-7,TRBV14,CASSPFPKAEQYF
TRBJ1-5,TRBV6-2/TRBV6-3,CASSTGTGIQPQHF
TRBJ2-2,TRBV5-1,CASSWGDPSTGELFF
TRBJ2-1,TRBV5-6,CASSLWGGAYNEQFF
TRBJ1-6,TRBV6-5,CASSYSTQQGRSPLHF
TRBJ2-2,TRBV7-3,CASSLTVGVGELFF
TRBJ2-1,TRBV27,CASSSLSGNHEQFF
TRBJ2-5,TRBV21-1,CASSKGKGVRRETQYF
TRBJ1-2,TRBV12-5,CASGFARGFNYGYTF
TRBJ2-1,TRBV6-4,CASSESPGAYNEQFF
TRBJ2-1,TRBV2,CASKLLSGAYNEQFF
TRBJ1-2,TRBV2,CASRTSGGLSGYTF
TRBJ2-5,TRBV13,CASSLMTSGDLYQETQYF
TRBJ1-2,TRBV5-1,CASSSQGDGYTF
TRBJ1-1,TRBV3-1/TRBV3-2,CASRQGMNTEAFF
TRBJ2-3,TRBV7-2,CASSLAGLAAPRRTDTQYF
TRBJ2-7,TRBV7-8,CASSLAPRGTSGRINEQYF
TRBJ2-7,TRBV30,CAWSDSGFSYEQYF
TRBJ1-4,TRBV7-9,CASSSTWGLGEKLFF
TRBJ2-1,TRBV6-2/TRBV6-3,CASSYPQGHQEQFF
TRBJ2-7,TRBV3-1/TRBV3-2,CASSLRQGAVYEQYF
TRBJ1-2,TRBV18,CASSPGTGGNYGYTF
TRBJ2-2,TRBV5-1,CASRSKSSGGAVTGELFF
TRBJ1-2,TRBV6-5,CASSYRTVDGYTF
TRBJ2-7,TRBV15,CATSRDEDYEQYF
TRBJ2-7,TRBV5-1,CASSLGSGSRYEQYF